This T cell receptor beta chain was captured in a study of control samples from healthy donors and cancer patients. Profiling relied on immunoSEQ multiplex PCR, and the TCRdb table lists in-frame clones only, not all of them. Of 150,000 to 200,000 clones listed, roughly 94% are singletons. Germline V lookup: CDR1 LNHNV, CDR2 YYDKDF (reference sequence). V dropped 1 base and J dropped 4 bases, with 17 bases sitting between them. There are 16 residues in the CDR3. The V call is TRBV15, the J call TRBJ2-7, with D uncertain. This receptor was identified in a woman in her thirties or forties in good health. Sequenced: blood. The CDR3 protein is CATSRVDAGLGYEQYF. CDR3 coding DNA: TGTGCCACCAGCAGAGTGGACGCTGGCCTTGGGTACGAGCAGTACTTC.